Listed here are 12 T cell receptor beta chains from one sample, sequenced in a study of shared clonotypes between healthy human individuals. TCRdb's table, derived via immunoSEQ multiplex PCR, lists solely in-frame clones and lacks some. The repertoire includes some 2,100,000 clones, approximately 94% of them detected once, and under 2% sits in the top ten. Naive CD8 cells comprised CD45RO-negative, CCR7-positively selected cells, excluding terminally differentiated effector memory CD45RA+ cells. The sample taken for sequencing was naive CD8+ T cells from PBMCs. The receptors originated from a man between 18 and 29 years old in good health. Some clones in this sample may be carry-over from other donors' samples.

This clone was found once. The V and J genes are TRBV4-1 and TRBJ1-6; tentative D call: TRBD1 (6 bases). In germline, CDR1 is MGHRA, CDR2 YSYEKL. CDR3 length: 15 residues. V lost 6 bases, J lost 9 bases, and 18 bases lay in between. CDR3 coding DNA: TGCGCCAGCAGTCTCGGCCACCAGACAGGTTCACCCCTCCACTTT. This gives the protein CASSLGHQTGSPLHF.

The V and J genes are TRBV30 and TRBJ2-1; 15 nucleotides line up with TRBD2. Germline lookup yields CDR1 GTSNPN and CDR2 SVGIG (reference sequence). V shed 1 base, J shed 2 bases, and the junction held 3 bases outside the gene matches. The CDR3 extends over 17 amino acids. CDR3 in amino acids: CAWSGGTSGRPYNEQFF. The CDR3, as DNA: TGTGCCTGGAGTGGCGGGACTAGCGGGAGGCCCTACAATGAGCAGTTCTTC.

The chain couples TRBV15 to TRBJ2-7; 8 bases match TRBD1. CDR3 length: 15 amino acids. The germline CDR1 and CDR2 sequences are LNHNV and YYDKDF (reference sequence). The J segment lost 1 base and the V segment lost 8 bases, leaving 10 bases of the junction unmatched. The CDR3 DNA is TGTGCCACCGAGTTAGGACAGGGAAATTCCTACGAGCAGTACTTC. It translates to CATELGQGNSYEQYF.

The chain links TRBV7-3 to TRBJ2-2, with D tentatively TRBD2 (6 bases). CDR1 and CDR2 from the germline V gene are SGHTA and FQGTGA. The germline V and J ends were trimmed by 4 bases and 4 bases, with 10 bases remaining between them. This CDR3 comprises 14 residues. DNA for the CDR3: TGTGCCAGCAGCTCTGCGGGATTCACCGGGGAGCTGTTTTTT. Protein: CASSSAGFTGELFF. The full variable domain, its missing parts supplied by reference TRBV7-3 and TRBJ2-2, is GAGVSQTPSNKVTEKGKYVELRCDPISGHTALYWYRQSLGQGPEFLIYFQGTGAADDSGLPNDRFFAVRPEGSVSTLKIQRTERGDSAVYLCASSSAGFTGELFFGEGSRLTVL.

The chain has TRBV7-6 and TRBJ2-4, with 9 positions matching TRBD2. CDR1 is SGHVS, CDR2 FNYEAQ, per germline. CDR3 length equals 18 residues. The junction had 9 bases not matched to a gene; V was cut back by 3 bases and J by 0 bases. In nucleotides, the CDR3 is TGTGCCAGCAGCTTTTTGGGCGGGAGGGCCGGAGCCAAAAACATTCAGTACTTC. Translating it yields CASSFLGGRAGAKNIQYF.

V is TRBV10-2 and J is TRBJ2-7, with TRBD1 identical over 7 bases. This CDR3 spans 14 amino acids. V was clipped by 6 bases and J by 5 bases; unmatched bases: 10. Germline-derived CDR1 and CDR2 are WSHSY and SAAADI. In DNA form, the CDR3 reads TGCGCCAGCAGAAAACCCGGGACAGATCACGAGCAGTACTTC. It specifies CASRKPGTDHEQYF.

This chain links TRBV18 with TRBJ2-5; TRBD1 aligns across 12 bases. This CDR3 region has 16 residues. The germline V gene has CDR1 KGHSH and CDR2 LQKENI. The trim removed 4 bases at V and 6 bases at J, leaving 9 bases unmatched. CDR3 region: CASSQPGQGALQTQYF. The CDR3 region has the DNA TGTGCCAGCTCACAACCGGGACAGGGGGCTCTACAGACCCAGTACTTC.

The chain recombines TRBV25-1 with TRBJ2-3, with D perhaps matching TRBD2 (5 bases). This CDR3 contains 11 residues. Germline CDR1 reads MGHDK; CDR2 reads SYGVNS. V was clipped by 10 bases and J by 6 bases, with 11 bases between them. The CDR3 DNA sequence: TGTGCCACCCGGACTTGGGATACGCAGTATTTT. It encodes CATRTWDTQYF.

There are a few counts of this clone. This rearrangement joins TRBV20-1 to TRBJ1-4, with D maybe TRBD1 (5 bases). The germline V gene encodes CDR1 DFQATT and CDR2 SNEGSKA (reference sequence). The CDR3 is 11 residues long. V was clipped by 7 bases and J by 8 bases, with 11 bases between them. The CDR3 spells CSGQFSEKLFF. In DNA, the CDR3 is TGCAGTGGACAGTTCTCAGAAAAACTGTTTTTT.

The rearrangement uses TRBV11-2 and TRBJ2-3; weak D call: TRBD2 (6 bases). This CDR3 region has 15 residues. Germline V gives CDR1 SGHAT, CDR2 FQNNGV. V lost 7 bases and J lost 3, with 17 bases in between. The chain's CDR3 is CASTPMGGSTDTQYF. The DNA for the CDR3 is TGTGCCAGCACCCCCATGGGGGGTTCTACAGATACGCAGTATTTT.

The chain carries TRBV6-5 and TRBJ1-1; D uncertain. CDR1 and CDR2 (germline): MNHEY, SVGAGI. This CDR3 has 16 amino acids. The germline V and J ends were trimmed by 0 bases and 4 bases, with 15 bases remaining between them. The DNA of the CDR3 is TGTGCCAGCAGTTACTCGATGTTGGTGCGTGGCACTGAAGCTTTCTTT. Amino acids: CASSYSMLVRGTEAFF.

The chain has TRBV7-6 and TRBJ1-2; D perhaps matches TRBD1 (5 bases). This CDR3 comprises 15 residues. Germline V gene data show CDR1 as SGHVS and CDR2 as FNYEAQ. Trimming took 1 base from V and 4 from J, leaving 13 bases between them. The CDR3 coding sequence is TGTGCCAGCAGCTTAGGGACATTGGGCCCCTATGGCTACACCTTC. This encodes CASSLGTLGPYGYTF.